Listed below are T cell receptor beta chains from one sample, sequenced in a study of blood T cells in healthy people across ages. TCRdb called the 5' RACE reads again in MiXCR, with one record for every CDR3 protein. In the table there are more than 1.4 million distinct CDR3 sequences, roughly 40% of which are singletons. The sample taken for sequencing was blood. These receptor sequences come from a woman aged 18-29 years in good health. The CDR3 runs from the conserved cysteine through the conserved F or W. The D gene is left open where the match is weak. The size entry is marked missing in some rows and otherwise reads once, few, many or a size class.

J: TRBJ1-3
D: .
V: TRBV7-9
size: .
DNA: TGTGCCAGCAGCTCCATAGACGGACACTCTGGAAACACCATATATTTT
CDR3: CASSSIDGHSGNTIYF

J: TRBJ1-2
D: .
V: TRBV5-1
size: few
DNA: TGCGCCAGCAGCCCCGCAGGGGACCTCTCGGGCTACACCTTC
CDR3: CASSPAGDLSGYTF

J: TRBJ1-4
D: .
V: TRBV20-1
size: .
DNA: TGCAGTGCTGCCGGGACCATAAAATTGGAAAAACTGTTTTTT
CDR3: CSAAGTIKLEKLFF

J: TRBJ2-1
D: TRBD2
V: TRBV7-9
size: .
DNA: TGTGCCAGCAGCTTTGGGACTAGCGATCACAATGAGCAGTTCTTC
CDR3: CASSFGTSDHNEQFF

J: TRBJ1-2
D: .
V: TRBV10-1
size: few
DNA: TGCGCCAGCAGTGAGAGAGGGACCTATGGCTACACCTTC
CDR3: CASSERGTYGYTF

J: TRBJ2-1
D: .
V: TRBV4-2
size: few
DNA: TGTGCCAGCAGCCAAGATCGGGGGGCAAATGAGCAGTTCTTC
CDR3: CASSQDRGANEQFF

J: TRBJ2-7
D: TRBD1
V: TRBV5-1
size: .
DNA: TGCGCCAGCAGCTTAGGTTGGGGGACAGGGGGTGGCTACGAGCAGTACTTC
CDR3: CASSLGWGTGGGYEQYF

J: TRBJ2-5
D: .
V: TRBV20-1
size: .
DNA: TGCAGTGCAAAAAGGGGGGGAAGGGAGCAGTACTTC
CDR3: CSAKRGGREQYF

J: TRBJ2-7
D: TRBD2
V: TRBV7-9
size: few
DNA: TGTGCCAGCAGCTTAGGACTAGCGGGAGGGAGCTACAATGAGCAGTACTTC
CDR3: CASSLGLAGGSYNEQYF

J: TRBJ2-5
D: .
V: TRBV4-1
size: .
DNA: TGCGCCAGCAGCGTACGACATCCAGAGACCCAGTACTTC
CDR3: CASSVRHPETQYF

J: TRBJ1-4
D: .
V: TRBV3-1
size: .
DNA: TGTGCCAGCAGTCATAGCCGGACAACAACTAATGAAAAACTGTTTTTT
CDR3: CASSHSRTTTNEKLFF

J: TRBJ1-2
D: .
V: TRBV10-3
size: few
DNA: TGTGCCATCAGTGGAGGGGCCGGCGGCTACACCTTC
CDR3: CAISGGAGGYTF

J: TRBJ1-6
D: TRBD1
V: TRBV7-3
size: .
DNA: TGTGCCAGCAGCCTCTTGGGACAGGGGGCGCATTCACCCCTCCACTTT
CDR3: CASSLLGQGAHSPLHF

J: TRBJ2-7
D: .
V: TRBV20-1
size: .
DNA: TGCAGTGCTATCGCCAGGGGTGGAAGGGCTCCCTTCTCCTACAATGAGCAGTACTTC
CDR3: CSAIARGGRAPFSYNEQYF

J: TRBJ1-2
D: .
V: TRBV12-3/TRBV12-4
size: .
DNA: TGTGCCAGCAGTGCCCCGGGAGAATCTAACTATGGCTACACCTTC
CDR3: CASSAPGESNYGYTF

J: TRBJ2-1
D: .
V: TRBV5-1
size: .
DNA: TGCGCCAGCAGCGTGGCAGAAAACAATGAGCAGTTCTTC
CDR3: CASSVAENNEQFF

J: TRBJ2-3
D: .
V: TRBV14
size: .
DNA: TGTGCCAGCAGCCAAGCAGGACGCACAGATACGCAGTATTTT
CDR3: CASSQAGRTDTQYF

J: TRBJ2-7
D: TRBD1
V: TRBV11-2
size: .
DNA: TGTGCCAGCAGCTTAGTACAGGGGGCAAGCTACGAGCAGTACTTC
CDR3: CASSLVQGASYEQYF

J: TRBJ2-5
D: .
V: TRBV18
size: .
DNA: TGTGCCAGCTCACCACCGGTCGGCGGGGAGACCCAGTACTTC
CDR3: CASSPPVGGETQYF

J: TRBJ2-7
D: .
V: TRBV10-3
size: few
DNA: TGTGCCATCACTTCCGGTTACGAGCAGTACTTC
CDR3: CAITSGYEQYF

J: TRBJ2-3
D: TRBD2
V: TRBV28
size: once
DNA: TGTGCCAGCACCCCTAGCGGGGGGGCAGATACGCAGTATTTT
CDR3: CASTPSGGADTQYF

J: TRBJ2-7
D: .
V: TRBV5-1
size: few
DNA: TGCGCCAGCAGCGGGGTCGTCAGGGGCTCCTACGAGCAGTACTTC
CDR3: CASSGVVRGSYEQYF

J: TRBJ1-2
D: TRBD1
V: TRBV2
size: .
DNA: TGTGCCAGCAGTGAACTAGGGACAGCTGTTTCTGGCTACACCTTC
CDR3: CASSELGTAVSGYTF

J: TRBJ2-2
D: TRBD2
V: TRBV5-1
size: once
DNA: TGCGCCAGCAGCGTGGGACCAGCGGGGGCCTACACCGGGGAGCTGTTTTTT
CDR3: CASSVGPAGAYTGELFF

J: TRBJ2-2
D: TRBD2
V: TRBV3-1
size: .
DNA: TGTGCCAGCAGCTATGGGACTAGCAGCACCGGGGAGCTGTTTTTT
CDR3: CASSYGTSSTGELFF

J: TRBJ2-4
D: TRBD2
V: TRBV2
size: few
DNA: TGTGCCAGCAGTGCCCCACTTAGCGGGGGGGCCCGCCGGAAAAACATTCAGTACTTC
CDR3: CASSAPLSGGARRKNIQYF

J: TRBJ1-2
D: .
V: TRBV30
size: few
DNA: TGTGCCTGGAGTGCAGGGTTGGGTGGCTACACCTTC
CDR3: CAWSAGLGGYTF

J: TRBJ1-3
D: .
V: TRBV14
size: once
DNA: TGTGCCAGCAGCCAACGAGGGAAGTGGCCTGGAAACACCATATATTTT
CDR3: CASSQRGKWPGNTIYF

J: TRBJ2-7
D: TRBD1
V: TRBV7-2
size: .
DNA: TGTGCCAGCAGCTTTGACAGGGGGGACGACGAGCAGTACTTC
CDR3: CASSFDRGDDEQYF

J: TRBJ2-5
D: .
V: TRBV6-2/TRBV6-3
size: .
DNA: TGTGCCAGCCGACTGGCAAGTGTAGCGCCTTTCCAAGAGACCCAGTACTTC
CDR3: CASRLASVAPFQETQYF

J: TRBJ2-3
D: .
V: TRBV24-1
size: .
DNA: TGTGCCACCAGTGATTTCCGGGGAACAGATACGCAGTATTTT
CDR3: CATSDFRGTDTQYF

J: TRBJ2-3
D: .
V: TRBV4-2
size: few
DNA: TGTGCCAGCAGCTCTATGGGGGGAACAGATACGCAGTATTTT
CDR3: CASSSMGGTDTQYF

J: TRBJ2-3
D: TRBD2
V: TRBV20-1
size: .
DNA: TGCAGTCCGACTAGGTCGGGAGGGAGCAACACAGATACGCAGTATTTT
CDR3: CSPTRSGGSNTDTQYF

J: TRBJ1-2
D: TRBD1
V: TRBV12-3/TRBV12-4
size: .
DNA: TGTGCCAGCAGTTTAGGGGACAGGGTTGGTTATGGCTACACCTTC
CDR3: CASSLGDRVGYGYTF

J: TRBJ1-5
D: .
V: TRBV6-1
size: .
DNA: TGTGCCAGCAGGGCACCAATCAATCAGCCCCAGCATTTT
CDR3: CASRAPINQPQHF

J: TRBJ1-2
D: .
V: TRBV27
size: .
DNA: TGTGCCAGCAGCCTCGGAGGGGCGCAAGGCTACACCTTC
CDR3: CASSLGGAQGYTF

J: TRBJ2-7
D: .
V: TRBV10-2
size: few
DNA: TGCGCCAGCAGTGAGAGGACAGACTCCTACGAGCAGTACTTC
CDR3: CASSERTDSYEQYF

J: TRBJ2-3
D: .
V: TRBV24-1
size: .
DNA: TGTGCCACCAGTGCGGGACTGAGCACAGATACGCAGTATTTT
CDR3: CATSAGLSTDTQYF

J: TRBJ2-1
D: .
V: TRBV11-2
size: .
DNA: TGTGCCAGCAGCCTCTCGACACAGGGAGGCCTGGACAATGAGCAGTTCTTC
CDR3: CASSLSTQGGLDNEQFF

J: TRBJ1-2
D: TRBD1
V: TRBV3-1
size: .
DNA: TGTGCCAGCAGCCAAGATCCCGGGACAGACTATGGCTACACCTTC
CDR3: CASSQDPGTDYGYTF

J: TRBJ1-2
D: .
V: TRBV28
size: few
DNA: TGTGCCAGCAGTTTTGAGGGACGGACGCACTATGGCTACACCTTC
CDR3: CASSFEGRTHYGYTF